Included here is one T cell receptor beta chain sequence, with context. Only in-frame clones appear in the TCRdb table, and some are missing; sequencing was by immunoSEQ multiplex PCR. Among about 33,000 clones, 65% to 90% were seen once, and the ten largest hold about 14%. These data come from a study of blood T cell repertoires in COVID-19. Looking at the study overall: T cells, B-cell-depleted T cells, or PBMCs provided the cDNA or gDNA that served as material.

Germline V gives CDR1 SGHVS, CDR2 FQNEAQ. V lost 0 bases and J 3 bases, leaving 17 bases between the germline ends. CDR3 size: 17 residues. The receptor was isolated from a human donor in a cohort sampled during active COVID-19. This sequence joins TRBV7-8 and TRBJ1-2, with D tentatively TRBD1 (5 bases). The material sequenced was peripheral blood. As DNA, the CDR3 is TGTGCCAGCAGCTTAGCCCCGGCAGGGTCGTTTTACTATGGCTACACCTTC. It is translated as CASSLAPAGSFYYGYTF.